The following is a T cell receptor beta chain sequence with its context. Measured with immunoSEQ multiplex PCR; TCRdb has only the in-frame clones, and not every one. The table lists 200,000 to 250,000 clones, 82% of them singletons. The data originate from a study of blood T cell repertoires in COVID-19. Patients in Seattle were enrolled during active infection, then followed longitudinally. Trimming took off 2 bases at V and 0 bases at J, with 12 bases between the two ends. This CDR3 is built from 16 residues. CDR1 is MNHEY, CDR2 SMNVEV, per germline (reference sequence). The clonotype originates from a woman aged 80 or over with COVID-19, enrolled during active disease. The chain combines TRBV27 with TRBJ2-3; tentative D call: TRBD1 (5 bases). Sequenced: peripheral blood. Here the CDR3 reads CASSLISGRSTDTQYF. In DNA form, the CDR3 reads TGTGCCAGCAGTTTAATTTCAGGGCGAAGCACAGATACGCAGTATTTT.